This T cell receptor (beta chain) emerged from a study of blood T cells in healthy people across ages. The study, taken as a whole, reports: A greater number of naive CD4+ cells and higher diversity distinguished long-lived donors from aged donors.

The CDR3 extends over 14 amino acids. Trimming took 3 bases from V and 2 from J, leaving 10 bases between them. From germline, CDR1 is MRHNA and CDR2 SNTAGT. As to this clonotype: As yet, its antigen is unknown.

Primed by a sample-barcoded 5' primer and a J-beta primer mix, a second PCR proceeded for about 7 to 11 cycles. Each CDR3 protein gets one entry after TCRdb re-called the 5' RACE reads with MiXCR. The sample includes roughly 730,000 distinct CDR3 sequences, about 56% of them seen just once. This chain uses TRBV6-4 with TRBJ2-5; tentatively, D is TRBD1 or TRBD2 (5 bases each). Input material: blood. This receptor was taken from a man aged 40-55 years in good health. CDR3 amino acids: CASSEGVVQETQYF. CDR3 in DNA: TGTGCCAGCAGTGAGGGGGTCGTACAAGAGACCCAGTACTTC.